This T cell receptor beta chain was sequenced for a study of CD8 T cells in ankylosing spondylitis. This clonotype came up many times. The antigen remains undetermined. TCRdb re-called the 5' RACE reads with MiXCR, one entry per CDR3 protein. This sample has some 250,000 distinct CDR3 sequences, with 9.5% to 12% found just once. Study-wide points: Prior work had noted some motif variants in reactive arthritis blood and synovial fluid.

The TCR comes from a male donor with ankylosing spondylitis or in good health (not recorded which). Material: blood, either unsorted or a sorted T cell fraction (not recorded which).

Here the CDR3 DNA reads TGCGCCAGCAGCTTGGTGGGGATGAGTTACGAGCAGTACTTC. Translating gives CASSLVGMSYEQYF. The V call is TRBV5-1, the J call TRBJ2-7, with unresolved D. The CDR3 loop spans 14 amino acids. The V end lost 0 bases, the J end lost 4 bases, and 11 bases lay between the germline ends. CDR1 and CDR2 from the germline V gene are SGHRS and YFSETQ.